This passage covers 24 T cell receptor beta chains from one sample sequenced in a study of cytomegalovirus exposure and HLA in healthy donors. Generated by immunoSEQ multiplex PCR, the TCRdb table keeps only in-frame clones and is missing some. Among some 150,000 clones listed, 86% were seen once. The specimen was PBMCs. The source is a man aged 18 to 29 in good health and CMV-seropositive.

DNA of the CDR3: TGTGCCAGCAGCCTTTTATGGAACACTGAAGCTTTCTTT. This encodes CASSLLWNTEAFF. The chain carries TRBV7-2 and TRBJ1-1, with D unresolved. Looked up from germline, CDR1 is SGHTA and CDR2 is FQGNSA. V lost 5 bases and J lost 1, with 8 bases in between. This CDR3 has 13 residues.

The chain recombines TRBV15 with TRBJ1-2, with a possible D match to TRBD1 (5 bases). This CDR3 contains 15 residues. V lost 6 bases and J 5 bases, leaving 19 bases between the germline ends. CDR1 is LNHNV and CDR2 is YYDKDF in the germline V gene (reference sequence). CDR3 loop: CATSLQRGAGYGYTF. The CDR3 nucleotides are TGTGCCACCAGTCTCCAAAGAGGGGCGGGGTATGGCTACACCTTC.

The CDR3 DNA follows: TGTGCCAGCAGTGACAGCGGGGGAGCCTACGAGCAGTACTTC. Translated, it gives CASSDSGGAYEQYF. V and J are TRBV2 and TRBJ2-7, with TRBD2 identical over 8 bases. Germline trimming cut 3 bases from V and 2 bases from J; bases unmatched to any gene: 3. The CDR3 has 14 residues. Per the germline V gene, CDR1 is SNHLY and CDR2 is FYNNEI.

The chain recombines TRBV30 with TRBJ1-6; no definite D call. Trimming took 1 base from V and 9 from J, leaving 10 bases between them. The CDR3 runs to 13 residues. Germline CDR1 and CDR2: GTSNPN and SVGIG (reference sequence). The CDR3 nucleotides are TGTGCCTGGAGTGGATACTCGCCTTCACCCCTCCACTTT. This codes for CAWSGYSPSPLHF.

The chain recombines TRBV15 with TRBJ2-7; D perhaps matches TRBD1 (7 bases). CDR1 is LNHNV and CDR2 is YYDKDF in the germline V gene (reference sequence). V was pared by 2 bases and J by 0 bases, with 11 bases between. The CDR3 runs 15 residues. The CDR3 reads CATSRRQGLSYEQYF. The CDR3 coding sequence is TGTGCCACCAGCAGAAGACAGGGACTCTCCTACGAGCAGTACTTC. The complete variable domain, with remaining parts taken from reference TRBV15 and TRBJ2-7, reads DAMVIQNPRYQVTQFGKPVTLSCSQTLNHNVMYWYQQKSSQAPKLLFHYYDKDFNNEADTPDNFQSRRPNTSFCFLDIRSPGLGDTAMYLCATSRRQGLSYEQYFGPGTRLTVT.

The rearrangement links TRBV6-6 to TRBJ1-2, with D possibly matching TRBD1 (6 bases). The CDR3 is 14 residues long. V was shortened by 6 bases and J by 5 bases, with 16 bases between the two germline ends. Germline V gives CDR1 MNHNY, CDR2 SVGAGI (reference sequence). The CDR3 coding sequence is TGTGCCAGCAGCGAGTTAGACAGGAATTATGGCTACACCTTC. Its protein product is CASSELDRNYGYTF.

The table lists this clone with a count of one. This CDR3 fails to terminate in the conserved phenylalanine or tryptophan, so it likely reflects a read error. The DNA is left out, because the CDR3 cannot be placed on it with certainty; the CDR3 is given as TCRdb lists it. CDR3 sequence: CASSLRDRGLIV. V and J are TRBV5-6 and TRBJ1-1; the table assigns TRBD1, which was not confirmed against the DNA. Per germline, CDR1 SGHDT and CDR2 YYEEEE. The CDR3 region is 12 residues in length, termini included.

This chain links TRBV9 with TRBJ1-1; D is ambiguous. Trimming removed 0 bases from V and 3 bases from J, with 9 bases in between. Per germline, CDR1 SGDLS and CDR2 YYNGEE. CDR3 length: 14 residues. The CDR3 protein is CASSVAGRDTEAFF. CDR3 nucleotides: TGTGCCAGCAGCGTAGCCGGGAGGGACACTGAAGCTTTCTTT.

This rearrangement joins TRBV7-9 to TRBJ1-5; D uncertain. Germline loops: CDR1 SEHNR, CDR2 FQNEAQ (reference sequence). The length of the CDR3 is 14 residues. Trimming removed 4 bases at V and 1 base at J, with 8 bases between. In DNA form, the CDR3 reads TGTGCCAGCAGCTCTGGGCAGAGCAATCAGCCCCAGCATTTT. Its protein is CASSSGQSNQPQHF.

This chain connects TRBV2 to TRBJ2-3; D perhaps matches TRBD2 (6 bases). V was cut by 8 bases and J by 7 bases, with 13 bases left in between. Germline assignment: CDR1 SNHLY and CDR2 FYNNEI. The CDR3 consists of 12 residues. The CDR3 DNA follows: TGTGCCAGCTGGGCGGGGAGTTATACGCAGTATTTT. Its translation is CASWAGSYTQYF.

This chain uses TRBV28 with TRBJ2-7; 7 bases line up with TRBD2. The V segment lost 2 bases and the J segment 0 bases; nucleotides outside the gene matches: 4. Germline V gene data show CDR1 as MDHEN and CDR2 as SYDVKM. The CDR3 covers 15 residues. CDR3 sequence reads: CASSLASGLSYEQYF. The CDR3 DNA reads TGTGCCAGCAGTTTAGCTAGCGGCCTCTCCTACGAGCAGTACTTC.

The chain recombines TRBV30 with TRBJ1-2; D unclear. Germline loops: CDR1 GTSNPN, CDR2 SVGIG (reference sequence). Between the trimmed V and J ends, which lost 2 bases and 4 bases, there was a span of 11 bases. The CDR3 consists of 13 residues. CDR3 sequence reads: CAWSNDIGYGYTF. The CDR3 region has the DNA TGTGCCTGGAGTAACGACATCGGCTATGGCTACACCTTC. The full variable domain, in which reference TRBV30 and TRBJ1-2 provide the parts outside the CDR3, is SQTIHQWPATLVQPVGSPLSLECTVEGTSNPNLYWYRQAAGRGLQLLFYSVGIGQISSEVPQNLSASRPQDRQFILSSKKLLLSDSGFYLCAWSNDIGYGYTFGSGTRLTVV.

The gene calls are TRBV6-6 and TRBJ1-1; D not resolved. The length of the CDR3 is 12 residues. Germline V gives CDR1 MNHNY, CDR2 SVGAGI (reference sequence). V was shortened by 11 bases and J by 5 bases, with 15 bases between the two germline ends. The CDR3: CAAGSVETEAFF. In nucleotides, the CDR3 is TGTGCCGCGGGCTCAGTCGAGACTGAAGCTTTCTTT.

The chain has TRBV4-1 and TRBJ2-5; 7 positions match TRBD1. The CDR3 totals 15 residues. After removal of 1 base from V and 4 bases from J, the junction contained 6 bases not matched to a gene. CDR1 and CDR2 from the germline V gene are MGHRA and YSYEKL. The CDR3 reads CASSQGGYRGETQYF. In DNA form, the CDR3 reads TGCGCCAGCAGCCAAGGGGGCTACAGGGGAGAGACCCAGTACTTC.

The genes are TRBV5-1 and TRBJ1-4; D gene uncertain. The V end lost 4 bases, the J end lost 3 bases, and 7 bases lay between the germline ends. Germline values: CDR1 SGHRS, CDR2 YFSETQ. The CDR3 has 13 residues. In DNA, the CDR3 is TGCGCCAGCAGCGTGGCGGCTAATGAAAAACTGTTTTTT. Protein: CASSVAANEKLFF.

The chain joins TRBV25-1 to TRBJ2-3; 7 bases are a match to TRBD1. This CDR3 has 16 amino acids. CDR1 MGHDK and CDR2 SYGVNS come from the germline V gene. Unmatched junction bases numbered 7, after V lost 1 base and J lost 3 bases. CDR3 sequence reads: CASSELGQKVTDTQYF. In nucleotides, the CDR3 is TGTGCCAGCAGTGAATTGGGACAGAAAGTTACAGATACGCAGTATTTT.

The chain links TRBV6-5 to TRBJ1-5; 7 positions match TRBD1. V shed 0 bases and J 7 bases; nucleotides not matched to a gene: 9. This CDR3 contains 16 residues. Germline CDR1 is MNHEY and CDR2 is SVGAGI. CDR3 in amino acids: CASSYSYPSGGQPQHF. In nucleotides, the CDR3 is TGTGCCAGCAGTTACTCGTACCCTTCAGGGGGACAGCCCCAGCATTTT.

This chain joins TRBV7-3 and TRBJ1-1; D unclear. Germline values: CDR1 SGHTA, CDR2 FQGTGA. The CDR3 is 14 residues long. V lost 5 bases and J 1 base, leaving 11 bases between the germline ends. The chain's CDR3 is CASSHGGANTEAFF. The CDR3 coding sequence is TGTGCCAGCAGCCACGGCGGCGCGAACACTGAAGCTTTCTTT.

This CDR3 is CASSGGGQGVIEQYF. Here the CDR3 DNA reads TGTGCCAGCAGCGGAGGGGGGCAGGGGGTCATCGAGCAGTACTTC. The chain has TRBV5-6 and TRBJ2-7, with a possible D match to TRBD1 (7 bases). V lost 4 bases and J 6 bases, leaving 20 bases between the germline ends. Germline assignment: CDR1 SGHDT and CDR2 YYEEEE. The CDR3 totals 15 residues.

The chain has TRBV9 and TRBJ1-2; possible D gene TRBD1, 5 bases. The ends were cut back, 6 bases at V and 7 bases at J, with 19 bases in the middle. The CDR3 spans 14 residues. Germline assignment: CDR1 SGDLS and CDR2 YYNGEE. CDR3 bases: TGTGCCAGCACCCCCCGTGGGCTTAGGGGTGGCTACACCTTC. Translation gives CASTPRGLRGGYTF.

CDR3 nucleotides: TGTGCCAGCAGCGTAGAGGCAGGGAACGAGCAGTACTTC. Encoded protein: CASSVEAGNEQYF. The genes are TRBV9 and TRBJ2-7, with D tentatively TRBD1 (5 bases). The V and J ends lost 0 bases and 5 bases respectively, with 9 bases between them. The CDR3 loop spans 13 amino acids. Per the germline V gene, CDR1 is SGDLS and CDR2 is YYNGEE.

The gene calls are TRBV7-2 and TRBJ2-7; the D gene is possibly TRBD1 (6 bases). Germline CDR1 SGHTA, CDR2 FQGNSA. V was trimmed by 5 bases and J by 2 bases, leaving 13 bases between them. CDR3 length: 14 amino acids. CDR3 coding DNA: TGTGCCAGCAGCGTCACAGGGACGACCTACGAGCAGTACTTC. This codes for CASSVTGTTYEQYF.

V is TRBV5-6 and J is TRBJ2-1, with a possible D match to TRBD2 (6 bases). CDR3 length equals 16 residues. V was trimmed by 0 bases and J by 1 base, leaving 11 bases between them. Germline values: CDR1 SGHDT, CDR2 YYEEEE. The CDR3 here is CASSLGNSGSYNEQFF. CDR3 bases: TGTGCCAGCAGCTTGGGAAATAGCGGATCCTACAATGAGCAGTTCTTC. The variable domain in full, completed from reference TRBV5-6 and TRBJ2-1, reads DAGVTQSPTHLIKTRGQQVTLRCSPKSGHDTVSWYQQALGQGPQFIFQYYEEEERQRGNFPDRFSGHQFPNYSSELNVNALLLGDSALYLCASSLGNSGSYNEQFFGPGTRLTVL.

The gene calls are TRBV5-4 and TRBJ2-5, with D possibly matching TRBD2 (5 bases). The germline CDR1 and CDR2 sequences are SGHNT and YYREEE (reference sequence). V lost 0 bases and J lost 1, with 13 bases in between. The CDR3 consists of 16 residues. The CDR3 nucleotides are TGTGCCAGCAGCTTGGAGGAGCGGACTTCCCAAGAGACCCAGTACTTC. It is translated as CASSLEERTSQETQYF.